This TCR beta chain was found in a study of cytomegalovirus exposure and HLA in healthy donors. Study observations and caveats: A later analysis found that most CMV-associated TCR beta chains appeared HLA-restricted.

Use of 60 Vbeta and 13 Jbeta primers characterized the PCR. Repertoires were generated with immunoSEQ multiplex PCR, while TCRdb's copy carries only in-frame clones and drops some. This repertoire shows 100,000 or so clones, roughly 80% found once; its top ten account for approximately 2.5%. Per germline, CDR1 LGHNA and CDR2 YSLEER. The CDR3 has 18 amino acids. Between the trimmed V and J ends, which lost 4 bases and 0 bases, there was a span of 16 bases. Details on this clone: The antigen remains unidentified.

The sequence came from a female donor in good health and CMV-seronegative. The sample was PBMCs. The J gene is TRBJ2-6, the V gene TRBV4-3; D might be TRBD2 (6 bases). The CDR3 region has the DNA TGCGCCAGCAGCCTAACCATGACCGGGAGCTCTGGGGCCAACGTCCTGACTTTC. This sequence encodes CASSLTMTGSSGANVLTF.